This T cell receptor (beta chain) comes out of a study of OX40 agonist ivuxolimab in advanced cancers. Across the whole study: Ivuxolimab, an agonist antibody against OX40 (CD134), was given to patients. Each dose-escalation patient presented with hepatocellular carcinoma, melanoma, renal cell or head and neck cancer. General study points: Certain nonresponding patients likewise had low normalized T-cell clonal expansion.

TCRdb's copy holds only in-frame clones and misses some; the assay was immunoSEQ multiplex PCR. The sample has tens of thousands of clones; 85% to 90% are singletons. Notes on this clone: Its target is not known.

People who had autoimmune disease history or systemic immunosuppression were excluded. V gave up 4 bases and J gave up 2 bases, with 9 bases separating them. The germline V gene has CDR1 LNHDA and CDR2 SQIVND (reference sequence). The CDR3 runs to 14 residues. V gene TRBV19 combines with J gene TRBJ1-3; the D is unclear. This TCR derives from an adult with an advanced solid tumor such as melanoma, head and neck, liver or kidney cancer. The specimen comprised CD4+ or CD8+ T cells sorted from blood, sampled in a trial of the OX40 agonist ivuxolimab. The CDR3 DNA is TGTGCCAGTAGTACGGGAGCTACTGGAAACACCATATATTTT. Protein: CASSTGATGNTIYF. The full variable domain, rest sourced from reference TRBV19 and TRBJ1-3, is DGGITQSPKYLFRKEGQNVTLSCEQNLNHDAMYWYRQDPGQGLRLIYYSQIVNDFQKGDIAEGYSVSREKKESFPLTVTSAQKNPTAFYLCASSTGATGNTIYFGEGSWLTVV.